This TCR beta chain came from a study of blood T cell repertoires in COVID-19. Enrolled during active infection, Seattle patients were then followed longitudinally. Sequenced by immunoSEQ multiplex PCR; TCRdb stores in-frame clones only, minus some. The sample gives under 250,000 clones, about 91% of which show up once; roughly 6.7% is in the top ten. CDR3 length: 17 residues. V gave up 2 bases and J gave up 8 bases, with 19 bases separating them. CDR1 SGHAT and CDR2 FQNNGV come from the germline V gene. The sequenced material came from peripheral blood. This TCR was sampled from a woman in her 30s with COVID-19, enrolled during active disease. This chain uses TRBV11-2 with TRBJ1-6; D perhaps matches TRBD1 (6 bases). CDR3 loop: CASSLIPQGSFDSPLHF. CDR3 sequence (DNA): TGTGCCAGCAGCTTAATTCCCCAGGGGAGTTTTGATTCACCCCTCCACTTT.